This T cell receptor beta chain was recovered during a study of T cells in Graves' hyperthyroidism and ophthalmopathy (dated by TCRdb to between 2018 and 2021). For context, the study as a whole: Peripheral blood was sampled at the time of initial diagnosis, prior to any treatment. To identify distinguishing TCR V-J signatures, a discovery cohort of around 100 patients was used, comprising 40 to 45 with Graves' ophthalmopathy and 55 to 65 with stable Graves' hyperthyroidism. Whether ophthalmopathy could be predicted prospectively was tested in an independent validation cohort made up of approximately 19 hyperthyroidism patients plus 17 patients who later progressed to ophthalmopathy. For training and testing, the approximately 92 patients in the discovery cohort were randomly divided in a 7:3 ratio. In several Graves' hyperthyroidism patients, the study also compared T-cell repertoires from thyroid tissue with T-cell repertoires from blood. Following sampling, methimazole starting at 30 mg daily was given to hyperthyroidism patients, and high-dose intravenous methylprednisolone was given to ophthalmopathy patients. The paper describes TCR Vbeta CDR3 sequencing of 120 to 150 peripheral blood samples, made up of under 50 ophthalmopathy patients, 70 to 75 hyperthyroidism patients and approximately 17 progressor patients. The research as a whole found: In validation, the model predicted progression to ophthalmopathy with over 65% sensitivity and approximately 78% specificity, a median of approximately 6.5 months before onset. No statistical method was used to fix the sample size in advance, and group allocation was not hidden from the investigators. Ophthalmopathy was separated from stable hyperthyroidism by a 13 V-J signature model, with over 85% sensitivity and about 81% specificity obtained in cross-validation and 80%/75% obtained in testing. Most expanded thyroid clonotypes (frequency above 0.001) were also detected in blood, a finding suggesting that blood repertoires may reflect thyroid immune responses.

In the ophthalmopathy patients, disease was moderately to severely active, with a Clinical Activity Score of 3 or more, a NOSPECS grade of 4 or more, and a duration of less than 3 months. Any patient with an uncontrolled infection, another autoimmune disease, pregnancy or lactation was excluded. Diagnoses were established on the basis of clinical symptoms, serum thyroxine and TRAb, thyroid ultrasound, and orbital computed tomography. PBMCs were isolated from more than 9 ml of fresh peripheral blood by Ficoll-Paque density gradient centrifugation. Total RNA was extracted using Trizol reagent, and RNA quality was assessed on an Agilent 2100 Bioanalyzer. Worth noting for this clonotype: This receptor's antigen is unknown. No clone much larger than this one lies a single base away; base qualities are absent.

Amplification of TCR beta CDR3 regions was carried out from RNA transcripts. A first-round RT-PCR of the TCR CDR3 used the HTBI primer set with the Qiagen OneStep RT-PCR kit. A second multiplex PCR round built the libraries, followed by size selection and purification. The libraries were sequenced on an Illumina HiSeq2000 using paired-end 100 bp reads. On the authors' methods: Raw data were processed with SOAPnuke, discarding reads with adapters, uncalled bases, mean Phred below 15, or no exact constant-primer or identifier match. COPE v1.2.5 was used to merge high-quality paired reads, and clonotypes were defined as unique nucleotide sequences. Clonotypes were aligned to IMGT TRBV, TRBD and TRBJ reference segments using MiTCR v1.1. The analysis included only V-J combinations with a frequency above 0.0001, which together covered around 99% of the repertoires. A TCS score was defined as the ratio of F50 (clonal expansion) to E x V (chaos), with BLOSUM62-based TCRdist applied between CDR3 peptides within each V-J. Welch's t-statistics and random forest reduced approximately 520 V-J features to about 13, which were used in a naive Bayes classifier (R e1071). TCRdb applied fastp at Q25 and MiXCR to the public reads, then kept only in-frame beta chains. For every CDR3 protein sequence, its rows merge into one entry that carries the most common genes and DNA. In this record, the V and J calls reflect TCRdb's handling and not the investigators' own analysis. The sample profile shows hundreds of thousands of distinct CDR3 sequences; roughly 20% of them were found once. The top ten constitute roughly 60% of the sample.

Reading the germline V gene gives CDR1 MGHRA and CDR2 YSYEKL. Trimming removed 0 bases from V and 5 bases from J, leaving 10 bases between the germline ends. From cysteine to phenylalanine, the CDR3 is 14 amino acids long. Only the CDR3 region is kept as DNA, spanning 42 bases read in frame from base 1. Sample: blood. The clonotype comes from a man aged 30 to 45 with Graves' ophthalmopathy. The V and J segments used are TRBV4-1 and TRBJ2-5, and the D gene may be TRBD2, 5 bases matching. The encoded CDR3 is CASSQDRPGETQYF. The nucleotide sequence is TGCGCCAGCAGCCAAGATAGGCCGGGGGAGACCCAGTACTTC.